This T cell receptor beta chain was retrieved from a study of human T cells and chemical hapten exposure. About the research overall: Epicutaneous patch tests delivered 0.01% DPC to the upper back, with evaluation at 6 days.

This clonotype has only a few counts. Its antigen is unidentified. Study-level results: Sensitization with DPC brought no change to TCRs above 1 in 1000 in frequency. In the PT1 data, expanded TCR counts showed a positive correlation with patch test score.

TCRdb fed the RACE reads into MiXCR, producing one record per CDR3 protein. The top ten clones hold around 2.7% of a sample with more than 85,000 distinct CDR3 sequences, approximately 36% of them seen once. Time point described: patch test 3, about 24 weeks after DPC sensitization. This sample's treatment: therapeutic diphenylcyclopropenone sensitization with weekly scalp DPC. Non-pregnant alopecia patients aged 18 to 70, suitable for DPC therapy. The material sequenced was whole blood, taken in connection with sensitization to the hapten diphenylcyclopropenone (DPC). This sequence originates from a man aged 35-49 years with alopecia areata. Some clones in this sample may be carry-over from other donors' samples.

CDR3 bases: TGCAGTGCTAGATCCCTTTCTTGGGGCAATCAGCCCCAGCATTTT. Translation gives CSARSLSWGNQPQHF. The gene calls are TRBV20-1 and TRBJ1-5; D ambiguous. V lost 2 bases to trimming and J lost 2 bases, with 13 bases between them. Germline V CDR1 and CDR2: DFQATT, SNEGSKA (reference sequence). The CDR3 spans 15 residues.